This entry describes one T cell receptor beta chain. The antigen is not known. This specimen comes from a study of molecular identifiers for immune sequencing clone quantification. TCRdb reprocessed the PCR reads via MiXCR and lists one record per CDR3 protein. The sample lists about half a million distinct CDR3 sequences; under 30% were seen once. CDR3 length: 14 residues. CDR1 SGHTA and CDR2 FQGTGA come from the germline V gene. The germline V and J ends were trimmed by 5 bases and 7 bases, with 12 bases remaining between them. Findings of the study overall: Clones above 20 RNA copies held over 97% of effector molecules, under 1% in naive cells. The study reportedly detected spiked Jurkat TCR RNA from one cell among around 1 million naive cells.

The sorting of naive CD8 T cells used the CD8+CD4-CCR7+CD45RA+ phenotype. This clonotype was sampled from a human donor in good health. Some libraries in this study had Jurkat cell RNA spiked in. Material: naive CD8+ T cells from blood, with Jurkat cell RNA spiked in. As to subset: FACS-sorted CD8+CD4-CCR7+CD45RA+ naive T cells. This chain connects TRBV7-3 to TRBJ2-6; a weak D match, TRBD1 (6 bases). CDR3: CASSTTGSANVLTF. The CDR3 DNA is TGTGCCAGCAGCACCACAGGGTCCGCCAACGTCCTGACTTTC.